These T cell receptor beta chains were read from a single sample in a study of blood T cell repertoires in COVID-19. Produced via immunoSEQ multiplex PCR; TCRdb's table is partial and in-frame only. The table shows roughly 150,000 clones, with more than 75% occurring only once. The sequencing input was peripheral blood. All receptors derive from a man aged 45-65 years who had recovered from COVID-19. Each CDR3 is given with its conserved first and last residue. Fields, in order: J gene, D gene, CDR3 length, clone size, V gene, CDR3 DNA, CDR3 protein. The D gene is left open where the match is weak. Rows may omit the clone size; those that give it use once, few, many or a size class.

>TRBJ2-7|TRBD1|14|-|TRBV27
TGTGCCAGCAGTTCCAGGGACAGTACCTACGAGCAGTACTTC
CASSSRDSTYEQYF
>TRBJ2-2|-|15|-|TRBV27
TGTGCCAGCAGCTCGACAGGCGCGAACACCGGGGAGCTGTTTTTT
CASSSTGANTGELFF
>TRBJ1-6|-|16|-|TRBV14
TGTGCCAGCAGCCAAGGAGGAATTGAGTATAATTCACCCCTCCACTTT
CASSQGGIEYNSPLHF
>TRBJ1-1|-|15|-|TRBV5-1
TGCGCCAGCAGCTTTTATACAGGGTCGGGAACTGAAGCTTTCTTT
CASSFYTGSGTEAFF
>TRBJ2-4|TRBD1|16|-|TRBV11-2
TGTGCCAGCAGCTTCGGACAGGGCGGTTTTCGGAACATTCAGTACTTC
CASSFGQGGFRNIQYF
>TRBJ2-1|-|13|-|TRBV5-1
TGCGCCAGCAGCTTGGTCAGGGAGGATGAGCAGTTCTTC
CASSLVREDEQFF
>TRBJ2-3|-|15|-|TRBV2
TGTGCCAGCAGTGACCCGGGTTCTAGCACAGATACGCAGTATTTT
CASSDPGSSTDTQYF
>TRBJ1-6|-|15|-|TRBV6-4
TGTGCCAGCAGTGACTCCCAGGGGCCAATTGCACCCCTCCACTTT
CASSDSQGPIAPLHF
>TRBJ2-2|TRBD2|13|-|TRBV12-3/TRBV12-4
TGTGCCAGCCGGGGGGAGGGCGCCGGGGAGCTGTTTTTT
CASRGEGAGELFF
>TRBJ2-1|TRBD1|12|-|TRBV27
TGTGCCAGCAGGGACAGGCCGGATGAGCAGTTCTTC
CASRDRPDEQFF
>TRBJ1-2|TRBD1|13|-|TRBV5-1
TGCGCCAGCAGCGTGGGACAGTGGTATGGCTACACCTTC
CASSVGQWYGYTF
>TRBJ1-1|-|13|few|TRBV23-1
TGCGCCAGCAGACAGACAGTGAACACTGAAGCTTTCTTT
CASRQTVNTEAFF
>TRBJ2-5|TRBD1|18|-|TRBV4-1
TGCGCCAGCAGCCAAGATTTGCCGGGACAGGGGGCTCAAGAGACCCAGTACTTC
CASSQDLPGQGAQETQYF
>TRBJ2-7|-|14|-|TRBV7-2
TGTGCCAGCAGCTTAGAGGGGTTGCCCTACGAGCAGTACTTC
CASSLEGLPYEQYF
>TRBJ1-5|-|16|-|TRBV7-6
TGTGCCAGCAGCCCGGGGACACAATATAGCAATCAGCCCCAGCATTTT
CASSPGTQYSNQPQHF
>TRBJ2-5|TRBD2|21|-|TRBV4-2
TGTGCCAGCAGCCCACGACCTCCCGGACTAGCGGGGGGGCCTAAACAAGAGACCCAGTACTTC
CASSPRPPGLAGGPKQETQYF
>TRBJ2-3|-|16|-|TRBV5-8
TGTGCCAGCAGCTTGCCCGTGGGGGGAAGGCCAGATACGCAGTATTTT
CASSLPVGGRPDTQYF
>TRBJ1-5|-|12|-|TRBV10-3
TGTGCCATCAGTGATACAGGGCAGCCCCAGCATTTT
CAISDTGQPQHF
>TRBJ2-7|TRBD1|14|once|TRBV6-5
TGTGCCAGCAGTACAGGGGGTTCGACGTACGAGCAGTACTTC
CASSTGGSTYEQYF
>TRBJ1-2|TRBD1|15|-|TRBV6-1
TGTGCCAGCAGTGATAGAGGGGGCAGAGACTATGGCTACACCTTC
CASSDRGGRDYGYTF
>TRBJ2-3|-|15|-|TRBV19
TGTGCCAGTAGTATTTTAGGGGCTAGCACAGATACGCAGTATTTT
CASSILGASTDTQYF
>TRBJ2-1|TRBD2|18|-|TRBV5-1
TGCGCCAGCAGCTTAACCGGACTAGCGGGAGGGTTCAACAATGAGCAGTTCTTC
CASSLTGLAGGFNNEQFF
>TRBJ2-7|-|15|-|TRBV4-1
TGCGCCAGCAGCGTTGTAGGACTCCTCTTTGACGAGCAGTACTTC
CASSVVGLLFDEQYF
>TRBJ2-6|-|15|-|TRBV27
TGTGCCAGCAGTTCAGCAGGGACTGGGGCCAACGTCCTGACTTTC
CASSSAGTGANVLTF
>TRBJ1-2|-|17|-|TRBV7-2
TGTGCCAGCAGCTTAGGCCCCACAGGCCTTGTGGCTTATGGCTACACCTTC
CASSLGPTGLVAYGYTF
>TRBJ2-7|-|16|-|TRBV4-2
TGTGCCAGCAGCCAAGAGGCCGGACAGCCGTCCTACGAGCAGTACTTC
CASSQEAGQPSYEQYF
>TRBJ1-4|TRBD1|13|once|TRBV29-1
TGCAGCGTGACAGGGGGGGGTGATGAAAAACTGTTTTTT
CSVTGGGDEKLFF
>TRBJ2-3|-|14|-|TRBV11-1
TGTGCCAGCAGCTTATCCGGGAAGGGAGATACGCAGTATTTT
CASSLSGKGDTQYF
>TRBJ1-1|-|10|-|TRBV29-1
TGCAGCGCCGCGACAGTAGAAGCTTTCTTT
CSAATVEAFF
>TRBJ1-2|-|12|-|TRBV6-4
TGTGCCAGTTGGACAGCCGCGGATGGCTACACCTTC
CASWTAADGYTF
>TRBJ2-3|-|14|many|TRBV6-4
TGTGCCAGCAGTGACGGTTTGGAGTCAGATACGCAGTATTTT
CASSDGLESDTQYF
>TRBJ1-5|-|12|-|TRBV7-2
TGTGCCAGCAGTTTCGGCAATCAGCCCCAGCATTTT
CASSFGNQPQHF
>TRBJ2-5|TRBD2|14|-|TRBV10-3
TGTGCCATCAGGACTAGCGGGGGGCAAGAGACCCAGTACTTC
CAIRTSGGQETQYF
>TRBJ2-7|-|14|-|TRBV12-5
TGTGCTAGTGGTTTGGTATCAGGGCCGGGCGAGCAGTACTTC
CASGLVSGPGEQYF
>TRBJ2-7|TRBD1|14|-|TRBV6-5
TGTGCCAGCAGAGGGGACAGGACAAACTACGAGCAGTACTTC
CASRGDRTNYEQYF
>TRBJ1-6|-|17|-|TRBV9
TGTGCCAGCAGCGTAGACCCCTTACTCGGAACTAGTGGGGCCCTCCACTTT
CASSVDPLLGTSGALHF
>TRBJ1-2|-|13|-|TRBV19
TGTGCCAGTAGTCGGACGGCACGGGAAGGCTACACCTTC
CASSRTAREGYTF
>TRBJ2-1|TRBD1|14|-|TRBV7-2
TGTGCCAGCAGCTCCGGACAGGGCCTGGGTGAGCAGTTCTTC
CASSSGQGLGEQFF
>TRBJ1-2|TRBD1|14|-|TRBV20-1
TGCAGTGCTAGTAGGACAGGGGGTTTCTATGGCTACACCTTC
CSASRTGGFYGYTF
>TRBJ2-6|TRBD1|17|once|TRBV5-5
TGTGCCAGCAGCTCGGACAGGCTGTTCTCTGGGGCCAACGTCCTGACTTTC
CASSSDRLFSGANVLTF
>TRBJ2-7|-|11|-|TRBV2
TGTGCCAGCTTAGTTCTCTACGAGCAGTACTTC
CASLVLYEQYF
>TRBJ1-6|-|16|-|TRBV6-5
TGTGCCAGCAGTTACATTCAGGGGAAAGATAATTCACCCCTCCACTTT
CASSYIQGKDNSPLHF